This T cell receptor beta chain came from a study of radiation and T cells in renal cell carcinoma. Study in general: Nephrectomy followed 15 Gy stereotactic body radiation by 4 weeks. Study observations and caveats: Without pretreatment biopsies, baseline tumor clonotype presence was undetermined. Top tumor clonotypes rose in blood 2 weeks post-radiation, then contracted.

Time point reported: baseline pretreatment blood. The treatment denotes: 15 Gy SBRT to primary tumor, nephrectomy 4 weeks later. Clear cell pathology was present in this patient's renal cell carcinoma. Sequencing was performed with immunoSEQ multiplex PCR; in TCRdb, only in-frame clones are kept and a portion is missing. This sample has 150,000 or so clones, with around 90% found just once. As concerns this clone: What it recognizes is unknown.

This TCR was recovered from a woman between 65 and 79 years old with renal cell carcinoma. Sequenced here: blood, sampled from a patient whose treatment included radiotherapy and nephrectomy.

In nucleotides, the CDR3 is TGTGCCAGCAGCTTAGGGGGGACTAAAGGCAATGAGCAGTTCTTC. Its protein product is CASSLGGTKGNEQFF. The genes are TRBV11-3 and TRBJ2-1; 7 nucleotides match TRBD2. The CDR3 has 15 residues. V shed 1 base and J 6 bases; nucleotides not matched to a gene: 6. CDR1 is SGHNT, CDR2 YENEEA, per germline.